This record concerns one T cell receptor (beta chain) sequence. Some clones are missing from TCRdb's copy, which holds only in-frame ones; the method was immunoSEQ multiplex PCR. The table includes about 35,000 clones, around 83% detected once. CDR1 is SGHVS, CDR2 FNYEAQ, per germline. The CDR3 spans 14 residues. Trimming stripped 0 bases from V and 1 base from J, with 6 bases between. The sample originates from a study of OX40 agonist ivuxolimab in advanced cancers. The wider study: Patients in dose escalation had liver, melanoma, kidney or head and neck cancers.

The sample consisted of CD4+ or CD8+ T cells sorted from blood, taken in a trial of the OX40 agonist ivuxolimab. The chain couples TRBV7-6 to TRBJ1-1; D remains ambiguous. The TCR was taken from an adult with an advanced solid tumor such as melanoma, head and neck, liver or kidney cancer. DNA of the CDR3: TGTGCCAGCAGCTTAGCGATGGGGAACACTGAAGCTTTCTTT. Protein product: CASSLAMGNTEAFF.